This passage covers 21 T cell receptor beta chains from one sample sequenced in a study of glioma-infiltrating T cells after dendritic cell vaccination (dated by TCRdb to about 2016). Library construction relied on the immunoSEQ multiplex PCR assay. This immuneACCESS table, as held by TCRdb, lists in-frame sequences with V and J called but not all clones. Of the missing ones, under half trace to an unresolved V gene in checked studies; the others have no known cause. This sample has tens of thousands of clones in its table, and roughly 82% of those were observed once. Jointly, the top ten make up roughly 2% of the sample. The specimen comprised blood, sampled before dendritic cell vaccination. The receptors originated from a human donor with glioblastoma.

The chain carries TRBV29-1 and TRBJ2-2; D is unresolved. The ends were cut back, 5 bases at V and 3 bases at J, with 10 bases in the middle. The CDR3 extends over 13 amino acids. CDR1 and CDR2 (germline): SQVTM, ANQGSEA. CDR3 bases: TGCAGCGTTCAACTACCGTACACCGGGGAGCTGTTTTTT. Its translation is CSVQLPYTGELFF.

The chain uses TRBV27 and TRBJ2-3; 7 bases align to TRBD1. Germline CDR1 reads MNHEY; CDR2 reads SMNVEV (reference sequence). CDR3 length equals 20 residues. J was trimmed by 1 base and V by 0 bases; bases with no gene match: 16. The DNA for the CDR3 is TGTGCCAGCAGTTTATCCTTCGGGGTACCAACAGGGGTCGGCACAGATACGCAGTATTTT. It encodes CASSLSFGVPTGVGTDTQYF.

This sequence joins TRBV30 and TRBJ1-1; maybe TRBD1 (5 bases). The CDR3 is 12 residues long. The V and J ends lost 5 bases and 6 bases respectively, with 13 bases between them. CDR1 is GTSNPN and CDR2 is SVGIG in the germline V gene (reference sequence). The CDR3 DNA sequence: TGTGCCTGGGGGGGACTTTCAGCTGAAGCTTTCTTT. Its protein is CAWGGLSAEAFF.

The rearrangement joins TRBV2 to TRBJ2-2; maybe TRBD1 (5 bases). This CDR3 is built from 16 residues. The V end lost 5 bases, the J end lost 4 bases, and 17 bases lay between the germline ends. Germline values: CDR1 SNHLY, CDR2 FYNNEI. CDR3 in amino acids: CASSPDRPSSTGELFF. CDR3 nucleotides: TGTGCCAGCAGTCCTGACAGACCTTCAAGCACCGGGGAGCTGTTTTTT.

This chain uses TRBV19 with TRBJ1-3, with D unresolved. V dropped 7 bases and J dropped 4 bases, with 17 bases sitting between them. This CDR3 region has 15 residues. The V gene's germline CDR1 is LNHDA and CDR2 SQIVND (reference sequence). CDR3 sequence reads: CASTSGRVYGNTIYF. CDR3 nucleotide sequence: TGTGCCAGTACCTCCGGGAGGGTTTACGGAAACACCATATATTTT. Full variable domain (remainder filled in from reference TRBV19 and TRBJ1-3): DGGITQSPKYLFRKEGQNVTLSCEQNLNHDAMYWYRQDPGQGLRLIYYSQIVNDFQKGDIAEGYSVSREKKESFPLTVTSAQKNPTAFYLCASTSGRVYGNTIYFGEGSWLTVV.

The gene calls are TRBV6-5 and TRBJ1-1, with TRBD1 identical over 7 bases. This CDR3 comprises 12 residues. Germline CDR1 and CDR2: MNHEY and SVGAGI. The V gene end was trimmed by 8 bases and the J gene end by 6 bases; junction bases not matched to a gene: 6. CDR3 residues: CASQPQGAEAFF. The CDR3, as DNA: TGTGCCAGCCAACCCCAGGGGGCTGAAGCTTTCTTT.

This clone was recorded a few times. The gene calls are TRBV29-1 and TRBJ2-7; weak D call: TRBD2 (5 bases). The CDR3 is made up of 13 amino acids. The germline V gene has CDR1 SQVTM and CDR2 ANQGSEA. The CDR3 here is CTMKTSPSGEQYV. CDR3 nucleotide sequence: TGCACCATGAAAACCTCCCCGTCGGGAGAGCAGTACGTC.

This chain connects TRBV19 to TRBJ1-4, with D perhaps matching TRBD1 (5 bases). This CDR3 comprises 14 residues. V was shortened by 6 bases and J by 7 bases, with 15 bases between the two germline ends. CDR1 is LNHDA and CDR2 is SQIVND in the germline V gene (reference sequence). DNA of the CDR3: TGTGCCAGTAGCCCCCGGGGGAATAGTGAAAAACTGTTTTTT. It encodes CASSPRGNSEKLFF.

The chain combines TRBV29-1 with TRBJ1-1; D is undetermined. This CDR3 is built from 12 residues. Germline CDR1 SQVTM, CDR2 ANQGSEA. Trimming stripped 4 bases from V and 6 bases from J, with 12 bases between. Written as DNA, the CDR3 is TGCAGCGTTGCCCTCGGCCAGGCTGAAGCTTTCTTT. This sequence encodes CSVALGQAEAFF.

This chain links TRBV7-2 with TRBJ1-4, with TRBD1 identical over 10 bases. The CDR3 has 13 residues. J was trimmed by 8 bases and V by 6 bases; bases with no gene match: 3. Germline V CDR1 and CDR2: SGHTA, FQGNSA. CDR3 in DNA: TGTGCCAGCAGTCCGGGACAGGGGGAAAAACTGTTTTTT. Encoded protein: CASSPGQGEKLFF. The full variable domain, with the rest looked up from reference TRBV7-2 and TRBJ1-4, is GAGVSQSPSNKVTEKGKDVELRCDPISGHTALYWYRQSLGQGLEFLIYFQGNSAPDKSGLPSDRFSAERTGGSVSTLTIQRTQQEDSAVYLCASSPGQGEKLFFGSGTQLSVL.

The CDR3 region is CASSPGTGRQETQYF. DNA of the CDR3: TGTGCCAGCAGCCCCGGGACAGGGAGGCAAGAGACCCAGTACTTC. The rearrangement uses TRBV7-8 and TRBJ2-5, with 9 bases fitting TRBD1. The J segment lost 2 bases and the V segment lost 5 bases, leaving 6 bases of the junction unmatched. Per germline, CDR1 SGHVS and CDR2 FQNEAQ. This CDR3 comprises 15 residues.

V is TRBV25-1 and J is TRBJ2-4; D might be TRBD2 (7 bases). Germline lookup yields CDR1 MGHDK and CDR2 SYGVNS. The CDR3 loop spans 16 amino acids. V was clipped by 4 bases and J by 1 base, with 14 bases between them. CDR3 amino acids: CASSGWAGAAKNIQYF. The CDR3 DNA follows: TGTGCCAGCAGTGGTTGGGCGGGGGCGGCCAAAAACATTCAGTACTTC.

This chain links TRBV6-5 with TRBJ1-6, with 7 bases matching TRBD1. V dropped 6 bases and J dropped 16; count of bases not matched to a gene: 9. The CDR3 runs to 12 residues. Per germline, CDR1 MNHEY and CDR2 SVGAGI. CDR3 in amino acids: CASSSRAGGLHF. The CDR3 nucleotides read TGTGCCAGCAGCTCCCGGGCAGGGGGACTCCACTTT.

This clone came up once. V gene TRBV6-1 combines with J gene TRBJ1-2; D remains ambiguous. Looked up from germline, CDR1 is MNHNS and CDR2 is SASEGT. Trimming pared 4 bases from V and 6 bases from J, leaving 6 bases between. This CDR3 is 11 amino acids long. The CDR3, as DNA: TGTGCCAGCAGTGTGAGAGATGGCTACACCTTC. Translated, it gives CASSVRDGYTF.

V gene TRBV6-1 combines with J gene TRBJ2-1; a possible D gene is TRBD1 (6 bases). V was trimmed by 7 bases and J by 9 bases, leaving 16 bases between them. Per the germline V gene, CDR1 is MNHNS and CDR2 is SASEGT. This CDR3 is 13 amino acids long. CDR3 nucleotide sequence: TGTGCCAGCACTACGGACAGAATGGGTGAGCAGTTCTTC. Its translation is CASTTDRMGEQFF.

This clone was observed a handful of times. The chain is built from TRBV6-5 and TRBJ1-2; D unclear. With 6 bases removed from V and 2 bases from J, the gap between germline ends came to 7 bases. The CDR3 covers 12 residues. The germline V gene has CDR1 MNHEY and CDR2 SVGAGI. The CDR3 bases are TGTGCCAGCAGCCCCGGGAACTATGGCTACACCTTC. It encodes CASSPGNYGYTF.

V usage is TRBV7-9 and J usage is TRBJ2-7; 10 nucleotides match TRBD2. Germline-derived CDR1 and CDR2 are SEHNR and FQNEAQ (reference sequence). V trimming: 5 bases; J trimming: 1 base; junction bases outside the gene matches: 8. There are 16 residues in the CDR3. CDR3 loop: CASSVGGTSASYEQYV. The CDR3 DNA follows: TGTGCCAGCAGCGTTGGTGGGACTAGCGCATCCTACGAGCAGTACGTC.

V and J are TRBV7-9 and TRBJ2-1; 10 positions match TRBD1. With V trimmed by 8 bases and J by 1 base, 2 bases remained unmatched. CDR3 size: 14 residues. Germline V CDR1 and CDR2: SEHNR, FQNEAQ (reference sequence). DNA for the CDR3: TGTGCCAGCGACAGGGGGCAATCCTACAATGAGCAGTTCTTC. This translates into CASDRGQSYNEQFF.

V and J are TRBV7-3 and TRBJ2-5, with D possibly being TRBD2 (6 bases). CDR1 and CDR2 (germline): SGHTA, FQGTGA. V lost 2 bases, J lost 5 bases, and 6 bases lay in between. This CDR3 contains 12 residues. CDR3 sequence (DNA): TGTGCCAGCAGCTTACGGGGGGAGACCCAGTACTTC. This sequence encodes CASSLRGETQYF.

This sequence joins TRBV5-1 and TRBJ2-5; TRBD1 matches at 9 bases. CDR1 and CDR2 (germline): SGHRS, YFSETQ. This CDR3 has 16 amino acids. V shed 1 base and J 2 bases; nucleotides not matched to a gene: 6. Here the CDR3 reads CASSLSRGQGQETQYF. In DNA form, the CDR3 reads TGCGCCAGCAGCTTGTCCCGAGGACAGGGGCAAGAGACCCAGTACTTC.

V and J are TRBV19 and TRBJ1-4, with 11 nucleotides matching TRBD1. With V trimmed by 3 bases and J by 7 bases, 7 bases remained unmatched. CDR3 length equals 16 residues. Germline-derived CDR1 and CDR2 are LNHDA and SQIVND (reference sequence). The DNA for the CDR3 is TGTGCCAGTAGTATGGGACAGGGGGTACGGGGTGAAAAACTGTTTTTT. This gives the protein CASSMGQGVRGEKLFF.